This TCR beta chain was observed in a study of blood T cell repertoires in COVID-19 (dated by TCRdb to the early 2020s). Background on the whole study: Collaborator samples came from the United States, Italy and Spain and covered acute and convalescent phases of COVID-19. The repertoires were made available in a free public database intended to serve as a resource for research on the immune response to SARS-CoV-2. Where available, HLA class I and class II types were obtained from metadata supplied by the sample provider rather than from assay-based typing. The dataset comprised deeply sampled blood TCRbeta repertoires from subjects exposed to, actively infected with, or recovered from COVID-19. The prospective study material was composed of cDNA or gDNA derived from T cells, B-cell-depleted T cells, or PBMCs. Samples came from the ongoing ImmuneRACE study (first 160 participants) plus 1,254 subjects from 6 global collaborators. Nearly every sample came with metadata listing a de-identified subject ID, COVID-19 status, age in years and sex. The investigation overall reported the following: The quantity of clinical and demographic metadata differed by source and by participant and was supplied without curation.

Notes on this clone: No cognate antigen has been identified for it. It has no much larger one-base neighbor in the sample; base qualities were not kept.

V is shortened by 6 bases, J by 5 bases, and the region joining them spans 8 bases. The CDR3 runs 12 residues from the cysteine to the phenylalanine. The sequence is cut down to CDR3 DNA, 36 bases in frame from base 1. Taken from the germline V gene, the CDR1 and CDR2 loops are MDHEN and SYDVKM. Participants in the prospective study were enrolled through a virtual design, were aged roughly 18 to 100 years, and lived in roughly 24 United States geographic areas. In the prospective study, cohorts were assigned on the basis of participant-reported clinical history obtained from a screening survey and a study questionnaire. Recovered participants in ImmuneRACE Cohort 3 were defined as having two consecutive negative NP/OP PCR tests, clearance from a healthcare professional, or resolution of symptoms. In the prospective study, whole blood, serum and a nasopharyngeal or oropharyngeal swab were collected from each participant by mobile phlebotomists. Participants in the prospective study had the option to provide additional blood draws and questionnaires over a roughly 2-month period. Before DNA extraction, prospective study blood samples were shipped either frozen or at room temperature.

The immunoSEQ Assay, a bias-controlled multiplex PCR, was used to amplify TCRbeta CDR3 regions from genomic DNA. The paper's data handling went like this. The number of nucleated cells in each sample was estimated from the amplification of reference gene primers within the assay. To quantify the absolute abundance of each unique TCRbeta CDR3 rearrangement, sequence reads were collapsed and filtered. Productive Simpson clonality was computed per sample as the square root of Simpson's diversity index over productive rearrangements. Not all clones reach the TCRdb copy of this immuneACCESS table, which keeps in-frame sequences only. Checked studies attribute under half of the gap to unresolved V genes and leave the rest unexplained. The V and J calls and the clone size are those of that table, but D and trimming were determined from the DNA. This sample comprises about 330,000 clones, more than 75% of them detected only once. About 5% of the sample lies in the top ten.

The TCR comes from a woman in her 30s who had recovered from COVID-19. The sequence is built from TRBV28 and TRBJ2-1, with no confident D gene call. What was sequenced was PBMCs or T cells enriched from blood (not recorded which). The CDR3 corresponds to CASRLMNNEQFF. At the DNA level, the sequence is TGTGCCAGCAGGCTAATGAACAATGAGCAGTTCTTC.